This paragraph reports one T cell receptor (beta chain). This record comes from a study of blood T cell repertoires in COVID-19. Study as a whole: The samples span acute and convalescent COVID-19 from the United States, Italy and Spain. From T cells, B-cell-depleted T cells, or PBMCs came the material, which was cDNA or gDNA.

The germline gives CDR1 LNHDA, CDR2 SQIVND (reference sequence). V shed 7 bases, J shed 7 bases, and the junction held 7 bases outside the gene matches. The CDR3 spans 14 residues. Source study methods: Reference gene primer amplification yielded estimated nucleated cell counts. This table comes from immunoSEQ multiplex PCR, and its TCRdb copy is limited to in-frame clones, with some not included. The DNA gave D and trimming, while V, J and clone size come from that table. The sample carries roughly 90,000 clones, 80% to 90% recorded once. The sequenced sample was peripheral blood. The sequence was collected from a human donor in a cohort sampled during active COVID-19. This chain connects TRBV19 to TRBJ2-1; 10 bases match TRBD1. Here the CDR3 reads CASTGTGVMNEQFF. The DNA of the CDR3 is TGTGCCAGTACCGGGACAGGGGTGATGAATGAGCAGTTCTTC.